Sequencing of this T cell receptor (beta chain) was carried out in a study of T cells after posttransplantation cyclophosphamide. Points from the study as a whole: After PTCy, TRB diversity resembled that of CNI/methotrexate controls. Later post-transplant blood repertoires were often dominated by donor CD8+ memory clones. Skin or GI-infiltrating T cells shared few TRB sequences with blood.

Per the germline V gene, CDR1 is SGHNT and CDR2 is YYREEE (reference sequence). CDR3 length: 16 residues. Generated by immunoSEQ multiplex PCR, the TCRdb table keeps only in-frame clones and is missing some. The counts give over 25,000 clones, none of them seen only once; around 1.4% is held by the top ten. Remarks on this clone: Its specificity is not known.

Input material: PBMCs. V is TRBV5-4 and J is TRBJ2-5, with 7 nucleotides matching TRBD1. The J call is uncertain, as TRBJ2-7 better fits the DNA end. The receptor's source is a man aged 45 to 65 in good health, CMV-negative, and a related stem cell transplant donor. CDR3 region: CASSLGTGPTSYEQYF. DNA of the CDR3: TGTGCCAGCAGCTTGGGGACAGGCCCCACCTCCTACGAGCAGTACTTC.